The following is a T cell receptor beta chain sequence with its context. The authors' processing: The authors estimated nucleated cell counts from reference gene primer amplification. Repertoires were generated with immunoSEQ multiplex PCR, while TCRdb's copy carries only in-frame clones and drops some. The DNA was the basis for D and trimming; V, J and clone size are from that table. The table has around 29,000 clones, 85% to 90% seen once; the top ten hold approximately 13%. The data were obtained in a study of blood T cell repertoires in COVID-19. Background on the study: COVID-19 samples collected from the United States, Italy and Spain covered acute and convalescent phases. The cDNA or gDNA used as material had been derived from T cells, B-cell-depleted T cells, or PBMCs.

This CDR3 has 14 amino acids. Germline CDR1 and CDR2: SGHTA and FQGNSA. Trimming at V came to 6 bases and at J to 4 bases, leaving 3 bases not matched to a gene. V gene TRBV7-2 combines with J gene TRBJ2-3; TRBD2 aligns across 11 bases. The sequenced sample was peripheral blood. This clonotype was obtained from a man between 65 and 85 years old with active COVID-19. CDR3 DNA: TGTGCCAGCAGGACGGGACTAGCGGCAGATACGCAGTATTTT. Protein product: CASRTGLAADTQYF. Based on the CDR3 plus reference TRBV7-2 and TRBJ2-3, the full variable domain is GAGVSQSPSNKVTEKGKDVELRCDPISGHTALYWYRQSLGQGLEFLIYFQGNSAPDKSGLPSDRFSAERTGGSVSTLTIQRTQQEDSAVYLCASRTGLAADTQYFGPGTRLTVL.